The rows below give T cell receptor beta chains drawn from one sample of a study of spatial heterogeneity in lung cancer. MiXCR, applied by TCRdb to the 5' RACE reads, yields one record per CDR3 protein. The table has around 48,000 distinct CDR3 sequences, around 5.2% seen once. The sequencing here drew on PBMCs, taken at surgery. The receptors were gathered from a male donor with early-stage non-small cell lung cancer. Both conserved end residues are part of each CDR3. D genes are given only for firm matches. A row's size may be missing; if present it is once, few, many or a size class.

D gene | clone size | J gene | V gene | CDR3 protein | CDR3 DNA
TRBD1 | many | TRBJ2-2 | TRBV5-1 | CASSSGTEGAGELFF | TGCGCCAGCAGCTCCGGGACAGAGGGAGCCGGGGAGCTGTTTTTT
NA | many | TRBJ2-1 | TRBV19 | CASSIMDSGDEQFF | TGTGCCAGTAGTATAATGGACAGCGGCGATGAGCAGTTCTTC
TRBD2 | NA | TRBJ2-1 | TRBV6-1 | CASSEDTSGSYEQFF | TGTGCCAGCAGTGAAGATACTAGCGGGAGCTATGAGCAGTTCTTC
NA | many | TRBJ1-3 | TRBV27 | CASSFQGPHSGNTIYF | TGTGCCAGCAGTTTCCAGGGGCCCCACTCTGGAAACACCATATATTTT
NA | many | TRBJ1-6 | TRBV20-1 | CSAINDGRSYNSPLHF | TGCAGTGCTATCAACGACGGCCGCTCCTATAATTCACCCCTCCACTTT
TRBD2 | few | TRBJ2-7 | TRBV18 | CASSRGLAGPPEQYF | TGTGCCAGCTCGCGGGGACTAGCGGGACCGCCCGAGCAGTACTTC
TRBD2 | many | TRBJ2-5 | TRBV3-1 | CASSHWTSGSRKTQYF | TGTGCCAGCAGCCACTGGACTAGCGGGAGCAGGAAGACCCAGTACTTC
TRBD2 | few | TRBJ2-5 | TRBV7-3 | CASSLSLAGGETQYF | TGTGCCAGCAGCTTGAGCTTAGCGGGAGGGGAGACCCAGTACTTC
TRBD2 | many | TRBJ2-1 | TRBV7-2 | CASSLEGVSGRNYNEQFF | TGTGCCAGCAGCTTAGAAGGTGTTAGCGGGAGAAACTACAATGAGCAGTTCTTC
TRBD2 | many | TRBJ2-7 | TRBV7-2 | CASSTSGTSGIPYEQYF | TGTGCCAGCAGCACCTCCGGGACTAGCGGGATCCCCTACGAGCAGTACTTC
NA | many | TRBJ2-5 | TRBV11-2 | CASREGRRRGGETQYF | TGTGCCAGCAGGGAGGGAAGGCGCCGAGGAGGAGAGACCCAGTACTTC
NA | many | TRBJ2-3 | TRBV20-1 | CSAGGSGEETDTQYF | TGCAGTGCTGGGGGTAGCGGAGAGGAGACAGATACGCAGTATTTT
NA | many | TRBJ1-2 | TRBV5-6 | CASSFWGVGARRYGYTF | TGTGCCAGCAGCTTCTGGGGCGTGGGGGCTCGGCGCTATGGCTACACCTTC
TRBD1 | many | TRBJ1-2 | TRBV20-1 | CSARDSGTGGAYGYTF | TGCAGTGCTAGAGATTCCGGGACAGGGGGCGCCTATGGCTACACCTTC
NA | many | TRBJ2-7 | TRBV12-3/TRBV12-4 | CASSLEGQGPYYEQYF | TGTGCCAGCAGTTTAGAGGGGCAAGGTCCTTACTACGAGCAGTACTTC
NA | many | TRBJ2-1 | TRBV2 | CASSSQLGFNEQFF | TGTGCCAGCAGTTCCCAACTAGGTTTTAATGAGCAGTTCTTC
NA | many | TRBJ2-1 | TRBV6-6 | CASRGSRYNEQFF | TGTGCCAGCAGAGGGAGTCGGTACAATGAGCAGTTCTTC
NA | many | TRBJ2-3 | TRBV20-1 | CSASLADTQYF | TGCAGTGCTAGCTTAGCAGATACGCAGTATTTT
NA | many | TRBJ2-3 | TRBV5-5 | CASSLDAQTEGVF | TGTGCCAGCAGCTTGGACGCTCAGACGGAGGGGGTCTTT
TRBD2 | many | TRBJ2-7 | TRBV15 | CATSRGLAGGTSREQYF | TGTGCCACCAGCAGAGGCCTGGCGGGGGGCACCTCGAGGGAGCAGTACTTC
NA | many | TRBJ2-3 | TRBV28 | CASSLGGNEDTQYF | TGTGCCAGCAGTTTAGGAGGGAATGAAGATACGCAGTATTTT
TRBD1 | many | TRBJ2-7 | TRBV6-5 | CASSDRGLTYEQYF | TGTGCCAGCAGTGACAGGGGACTTACCTACGAGCAGTACTTC
NA | many | TRBJ2-7 | TRBV15 | CATSRDPSNSYEQYF | TGTGCCACCAGCAGAGATCCTAGTAACTCCTACGAGCAGTACTTC
TRBD2 | many | TRBJ2-1 | TRBV20-1 | CSASTSGRALDEQFF | TGCAGTGCTAGTACTAGCGGGAGGGCCTTGGATGAGCAGTTCTTC
NA | many | TRBJ2-5 | TRBV5-4 | CASSFSRGKTQYF | TGTGCCAGCAGCTTTTCTAGGGGAAAGACCCAGTACTTC
NA | many | TRBJ2-1 | TRBV27 | CASSLQGSTYNEQFF | TGTGCCAGCAGTTTACAGGGGAGCACCTACAATGAGCAGTTCTTC
TRBD2 | few | TRBJ2-3 | TRBV27 | CASSPLWGGSDTQYF | TGTGCCAGCAGTCCATTGTGGGGAGGGTCAGATACGCAGTATTTT
TRBD1 | NA | TRBJ2-7 | TRBV4-1 | CASSQDPGDSRSYEQYF | TGCGCCAGCAGCCAAGATCCCGGGGACAGCCGCTCCTACGAGCAGTACTTC
TRBD1 | many | TRBJ1-5 | TRBV28 | CASSSTGTGYQPQHF | TGTGCCAGCAGTTCCACCGGGACAGGGTATCAGCCCCAGCATTTT
NA | many | TRBJ1-1 | TRBV10-3 | CATQQNTEAFF | TGTGCCACCCAACAGAACACTGAAGCTTTCTTT
TRBD2 | many | TRBJ2-1 | TRBV28 | CASRGTTSASLDEQFF | TGTGCCAGCAGGGGGACGACTAGCGCATCCCTCGATGAGCAGTTCTTC
NA | many | TRBJ2-1 | TRBV5-1 | CASSLMGSGEQFF | TGCGCCAGCAGCTTGATGGGGTCTGGTGAGCAGTTCTTC
TRBD1 | many | TRBJ2-1 | TRBV28 | CASSPAGTGGYNEQFF | TGTGCCAGCAGTCCCGCCGGGACAGGGGGCTACAATGAGCAGTTCTTC
TRBD1 | NA | TRBJ2-7 | TRBV12-3/TRBV12-4 | CASSLGGTALHPQYF | TGTGCCAGCAGTTTAGGAGGGACAGCCCTACACCCCCAGTACTTC
TRBD1 | many | TRBJ2-6 | TRBV5-1 | CASSAQGAGANVLTF | TGCGCCAGCAGCGCACAGGGGGCTGGGGCCAACGTCCTGACTTTC
NA | many | TRBJ2-2 | TRBV19 | CASLPGRGRVLNTGELFF | TGTGCCAGCCTTCCGGGCCGGGGGCGCGTCCTAAACACCGGGGAGCTGTTTTTT
NA | many | TRBJ1-5 | TRBV25-1 | CASSFLGANQPQHF | TGTGCCAGCAGTTTTTTAGGTGCTAATCAGCCCCAGCATTTT
TRBD1 | many | TRBJ1-5 | TRBV20-1 | CSASTGMNQPQHF | TGCAGTGCCTCGACAGGGATGAATCAGCCCCAGCATTTT
TRBD1 | many | TRBJ1-5 | TRBV19 | CASSRDRGNQPQHF | TGTGCCAGTAGTCGGGACAGGGGTAATCAGCCCCAGCATTTT
NA | NA | TRBJ1-5 | TRBV4-1 | CASSQEHPINQPQHF | TGCGCCAGCAGCCAAGAGCACCCCATAAATCAGCCCCAGCATTTT
TRBD2 | NA | TRBJ2-1 | TRBV12-3/TRBV12-4 | CASSFTLTSEFYNEQFF | TGTGCCAGCAGTTTCACCTTGACTAGCGAATTTTACAATGAGCAGTTCTTC
TRBD1 | many | TRBJ1-1 | TRBV4-1 | CASSPGRGQKGDTEAFF | TGCGCCAGCAGCCCCGGCCGGGGACAGAAAGGCGACACTGAAGCTTTCTTT
TRBD1 | many | TRBJ1-3 | TRBV6-5 | CASSYGGQPNTIYF | TGTGCCAGCAGTTACGGGGGACAGCCAAACACCATATATTTT
TRBD2 | few | TRBJ2-3 | TRBV25-1 | CASSLAGAYTDTQYF | TGTGCCAGCAGTCTAGCGGGAGCGTACACAGATACGCAGTATTTT
NA | medium-sized | TRBJ2-1 | TRBV9 | CASSSFENEQFF | TGTGCCAGCAGCTCGTTCGAGAATGAGCAGTTCTTC
TRBD2 | many | TRBJ2-7 | TRBV20-1 | CSARDYLAGTYEQYF | TGCAGTGCTAGAGATTATCTAGCGGGTACCTACGAGCAGTACTTC
NA | many | TRBJ1-4 | TRBV5-1 | CASSLRGEKGEKLFF | TGCGCCAGCAGCCTAAGAGGGGAGAAGGGTGAAAAACTGTTTTTT
TRBD1 | many | TRBJ1-1 | TRBV5-6 | CANSLFDRGPPNTEAFF | TGTGCCAACAGCTTGTTCGACAGGGGCCCTCCGAACACTGAAGCTTTCTTT
NA | many | TRBJ2-1 | TRBV4-1 | CASSQDPGNEQFF | TGCGCCAGCAGCCAAGATCCAGGAAATGAGCAGTTCTTC
NA | many | TRBJ2-6 | TRBV6-2/TRBV6-3 | CASSPSAGANVLTF | TGTGCCAGCAGTCCTTCGGCTGGGGCCAACGTCCTGACTTTC
TRBD1 | few | TRBJ2-7 | TRBV12-3/TRBV12-4 | CASSYSGTDYEQYF | TGTGCCAGCAGTTACTCAGGGACAGACTACGAGCAGTACTTC
TRBD2 | many | TRBJ2-1 | TRBV7-9 | CASSPPRAGGNNEQFF | TGTGCCAGCAGCCCTCCGCGGGCGGGAGGCAACAATGAGCAGTTCTTC
NA | many | TRBJ1-1 | TRBV12-3/TRBV12-4 | CASSSLAGVAEAFF | TGTGCCAGCAGTTCCTTAGCTGGGGTTGCTGAAGCTTTCTTT
TRBD2 | many | TRBJ2-5 | TRBV27 | CASGREGYQTQYF | TGTGCCAGCGGACGGGAGGGCTACCAGACCCAGTACTTC
NA | many | TRBJ2-5 | TRBV3-1 | CASSFKRQQETQYF | TGTGCCAGCAGTTTTAAGCGACAACAAGAGACCCAGTACTTC